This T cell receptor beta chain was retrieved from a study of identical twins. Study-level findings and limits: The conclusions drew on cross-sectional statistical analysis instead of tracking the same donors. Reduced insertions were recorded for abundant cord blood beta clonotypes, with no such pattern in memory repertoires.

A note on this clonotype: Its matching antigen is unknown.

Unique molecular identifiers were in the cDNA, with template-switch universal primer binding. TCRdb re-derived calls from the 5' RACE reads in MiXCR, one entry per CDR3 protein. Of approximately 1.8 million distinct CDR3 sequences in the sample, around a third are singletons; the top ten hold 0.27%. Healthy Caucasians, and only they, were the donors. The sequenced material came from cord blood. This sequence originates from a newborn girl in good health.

Here the CDR3 reads CSARGGVALYTDTQYF. The CDR3 nucleotides are TGCAGTGCTAGAGGAGGAGTAGCCCTTTACACAGATACGCAGTATTTT. This chain links TRBV20-1 with TRBJ2-3; D uncertain. Germline values: CDR1 DFQATT, CDR2 SNEGSKA (reference sequence). The CDR3 contains 16 residues. V shed 1 base and J shed 2 bases, with 16 bases lying between them.